The 13 T cell receptor beta chains in this list originate from one sample, sequenced in a study of tumor-infiltrating lymphocytes in primary liver carcinoma. The source of the blood RNA was unsorted whole blood, and germline DNA was extracted as well. Production of TCR beta cDNA used around 500 ng total RNA together with a constant-region primer. Libraries of TCR beta came from three nested multiplex PCR rounds with slightly modified ARM-PCR. The first two PCR rounds used TRBV1-TRBV30 primers with a Cbeta primer, roughly 10 cycles each. TCRdb analysed the multiplex PCR reads with MiXCR anew, one entry per CDR3 protein. Of some 200,000 distinct CDR3 sequences in the sample, about 65% were seen once. The specimen was peripheral blood. These TCRs come from a woman aged 60 to 75 with primary liver carcinoma and hepatitis B virus infection.

The genes are TRBV6-6 and TRBJ1-3; TRBD1 might be the D (5 bases). The V and J ends lost 6 bases and 0 bases respectively, with 12 bases between them. CDR3 length: 15 residues. Germline CDR1 MNHNY, CDR2 SVGAGI (reference sequence). The CDR3 sequence: CASRLDSNSGNTIYF. The CDR3 DNA reads TGTGCCAGCAGACTTGACAGCAACTCTGGAAACACCATATATTTT.

The chain couples TRBV11-2 to TRBJ2-4, with D tentatively TRBD2 (5 bases). Germline CDR1 reads SGHAT; CDR2 reads FQNNGV. Trimming took off 11 bases at V and 1 base at J, with 18 bases between the two ends. The CDR3 has 15 amino acids. The CDR3 region has the DNA TGTGCCTCGCAGAGGGAGCTCGTCGCCAAAAACATTCAGTACTTC. Protein sequence: CASQRELVAKNIQYF.

Worth noting for this clonotype: The conserved phenylalanine or tryptophan is not found at the CDR3 terminus, so this likely reflects a read error. The chain is built from TRBV12-3 or TRBV12-4 and TRBJ2-7; 14 nucleotides agree with TRBD2. The CDR3 runs 17 residues. The CDR3 loop reads CVSSLGLAGGKLFEQYL. The CDR3 DNA follows: TGTGTCAGCAGTTTAGGACTAGCGGGAGGCAAGTTGTTCGAGCAGTACTTA.

Concerning this clonotype: This may be a read error, as it is one base from a much larger clone. The V call is TRBV6-6, the J call TRBJ1-5; D unclear. Germline V lookup: CDR1 MNHNY, CDR2 SVGAGI (reference sequence). CDR3 size: 15 residues. The CDR3 DNA sequence: TGTACCAGCACCGCGGAAAGGTATAGCAATCAGCCCCAGCATTTT. The encoded protein is CTSTAERYSNQPQHF.

As for this clonotype: Germline and junction disagree at one end, which may indicate a read error. The chain recombines TRBV11-2 with TRBJ2-3; 7 bases align to TRBD2. CDR1 is SGHAT, CDR2 FQNNGV, per germline. The CDR3 has 16 amino acids. The CDR3 protein is CASSLVSSGIADTQYF. The DNA of the CDR3 is TGTGCCAGTAGCTTAGTTTCTAGCGGAATCGCAGATACGCAGTATTTT.

A remark on this clonotype: A much bigger clone sits one base away, suggesting this may be a read error. The chain is built from TRBV4-1 and TRBJ2-4; 9 nucleotides align to TRBD1. The CDR3 contains 15 residues. Germline loops: CDR1 MGHRA, CDR2 YSYEKL. The CDR3 coding sequence is TGCACCAGCAGCCAACGGACAGGGGACGCAAACATTCAGTACTTC. Amino acid sequence: CTSSQRTGDANIQYF.

On this clonotype itself: A much larger clone sits a single nucleotide away, making a read error possible. The chain employs TRBV4-2 and TRBJ2-3, with 16 bases aligning to TRBD2. The germline CDR1 and CDR2 sequences are LGHNA and YNFKEQ. The CDR3 has 17 amino acids. After removal of 4 bases from V and 5 bases from J, the junction contained 6 bases not matched to a gene. Here the CDR3 reads CASSRGTSGRAQDTQYF. DNA for the CDR3: TGTGCCAGCAGCCGCGGGACTAGCGGGAGGGCCCAAGATACGCAGTATTTT.

Note on this clonotype: A junction end diverges from the germline sequence, so it may reflect a read error. The chain employs TRBV11-2 and TRBJ1-6; tentatively, D is TRBD1 (5 bases). Germline V gene lookup returns CDR1 SGHAT and CDR2 FQNNGV. The CDR3 runs 15 residues. The CDR3 DNA sequence: TGTGCCAGCAGCTTAGATGGGGGACCAGGGTCACCCCTCAACTTT. It translates to CASSLDGGPGSPLNF.

This clonotype was seen just once. The chain carries TRBV19 and TRBJ2-7; D may be TRBD2 (6 bases). The CDR3 contains 13 residues. V was clipped by 11 bases and J by 2 bases, with 16 bases between them. CDR1 is LNHDA, CDR2 SQIVND, per germline (reference sequence). CDR3 DNA sequence: TGTGCCTCCTCCTCGGAGGGCCCCTACGAGCAGTACTTC. This gives the protein CASSSEGPYEQYF.

On this clonotype itself: A much larger clone differs from this one at a single base, so this may be a read error. The rearrangement links TRBV4-1 to TRBJ1-1, with 7 bases aligning to TRBD1. Germline assignment: CDR1 MGHRA and CDR2 YSYEKL. CDR3 size: 14 residues. CDR3 DNA: TGCGCCAGCGGCCAGTGGACAGGGAACACTGAAGCTTTCTTT. Translation gives CASGQWTGNTEAFF.

Worth noting for this clonotype: It is likely a read error, because the conserved phenylalanine at the end of the CDR3 is missing. This chain connects TRBV12-5 to TRBJ2-7; D call uncertain. CDR1 and CDR2 (germline): LGHNT, FRNRAP. CDR3 length: 13 amino acids. V lost 1 base, J lost 6 bases, and 10 bases lay in between. The CDR3 spells CASGLDSLGEQYL. The DNA for the CDR3 is TGTGCTAGTGGTTTGGACTCACTCGGCGAGCAGTACCTC.

This clonotype occurred a few times. Without the conserved terminal phenylalanine or tryptophan, this CDR3 likely stems from a read error. The V gene is TRBV4-1, the J gene TRBJ1-2; D ambiguous. CDR1 is MGHRA and CDR2 is YSYEKL in the germline V gene. The CDR3 covers 11 residues. With 1 base removed from V and 11 bases from J, the gap between germline ends came to 8 bases. The CDR3 nucleotides are TGCGCCAGCAGCCAAGCCAATAGGTACACCTCC. Translated: CASSQANRYTS.

As to this clonotype: Sequence at one end of the junction differs from germline and may be a read error. This chain links TRBV11-3 with TRBJ2-2, with 11 bases matching TRBD2. Per germline, CDR1 SGHNT and CDR2 YENEEA. The CDR3 is made up of 17 amino acids. Here the CDR3 DNA reads TGTGCCAGTAGCCGCACTCCACTAGCGGGAGTTCCCGGGGACCTGTTTTTT. Protein: CASSRTPLAGVPGDLFF.